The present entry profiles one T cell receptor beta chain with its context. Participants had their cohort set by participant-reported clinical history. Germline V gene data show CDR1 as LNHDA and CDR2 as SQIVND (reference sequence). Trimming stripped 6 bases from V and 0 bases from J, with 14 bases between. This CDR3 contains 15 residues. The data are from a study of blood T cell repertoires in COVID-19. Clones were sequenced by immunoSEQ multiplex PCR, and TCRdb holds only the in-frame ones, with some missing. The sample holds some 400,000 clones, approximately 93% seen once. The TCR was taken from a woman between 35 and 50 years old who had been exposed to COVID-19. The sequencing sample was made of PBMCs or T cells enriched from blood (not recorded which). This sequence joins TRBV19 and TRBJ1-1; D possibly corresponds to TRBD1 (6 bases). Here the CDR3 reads CASRLGGPMNTEAFF. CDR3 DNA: TGTGCCAGTAGATTAGGGGGACCCATGAACACTGAAGCTTTCTTT.